The 31 T cell receptor beta chains given below trace back to one sample, sequenced in a study of Graves' ophthalmopathy and Graves' hyperthyroidism (dated by TCRdb to 2017 to 2018). The sequencer listed for this sample is Illumina HiSeq 2000. For repertoire sequencing, the TCR beta CDR3 regions were amplified from RNA transcripts. A first-round RT-PCR used HTBI primers with the Qiagen OneStep RT-PCR kit, followed by a second-round multiplex PCR, size selection and purification. The public reads were reanalyzed by TCRdb: fastp trimming at Q25, MiXCR alignment, in-frame beta chains only. Identical CDR3 protein sequences are pooled into one entry, listed with their most common genes and DNA. Recorded for this sample are over a million distinct CDR3 sequences; about two fifths of them occurred a single time. 11% of the sample is taken by the ten largest. Sequenced: peripheral blood or thyroid tissue (not recorded which). These receptors all stem from an adult man with Graves' hyperthyroidism.

A single count supports this clonotype. The V call is TRBV29-1, the J call TRBJ1-2; maybe TRBD1 (5 bases). CDR1 and CDR2 from the germline V gene are SQVTM and ANQGSEA. V lost 4 bases, J lost 8 bases, and 20 bases lay in between. This CDR3 comprises 14 residues. The DNA of the CDR3 is TGCAGCGTTGTCTGGGGCCCTACCGGCTACGGCTACACCTTC. It translates to CSVVWGPTGYGYTF.

This clonotype was picked up many times. The chain carries TRBV5-6 and TRBJ2-5; the match to TRBD2 covers 7 bases. The CDR3 contains 15 residues. Germline V gene data show CDR1 as SGHDT and CDR2 as YYEEEE. The V segment lost 4 bases and the J segment 4 bases; nucleotides outside the gene matches: 10. The CDR3 loop is CASSPGLSVGETQYF. CDR3 bases: TGTGCCAGCAGCCCGGGACTATCGGTTGGAGAGACCCAGTACTTC.

This clonotype was detected many times. The chain employs TRBV7-3 and TRBJ2-2, with no clear D. This CDR3 region has 15 residues. V was trimmed by 0 bases and J by 0 bases, leaving 5 bases between them. CDR1 is SGHTA and CDR2 is FQGTGA in the germline V gene. The CDR3 protein is CASSLTVANTGELFF. DNA for the CDR3: TGTGCCAGCAGCTTAACAGTAGCGAACACCGGGGAGCTGTTTTTT.

V usage is TRBV20-1 and J usage is TRBJ2-2, with a weak D call TRBD2 (6 bases). CDR3 length: 15 residues. Germline loops: CDR1 DFQATT, CDR2 SNEGSKA (reference sequence). Trimming removed 0 bases at V and 8 bases at J, with 16 bases between. CDR3 coding DNA: TGCAGTGCTAGAGACCGGGACTCTTCCTCTGGGGAGCTGTTTTTT. Translated, it gives CSARDRDSSSGELFF.

The sample holds many counts of this clonotype. The chain joins TRBV7-2 to TRBJ2-7; TRBD2 aligns across 8 bases. CDR1 SGHTA and CDR2 FQGNSA come from the germline V gene. The V and J ends lost 5 bases and 8 bases, in that order; junction bases with no gene match: 11. The CDR3 sequence is 14 residues long. Here the CDR3 DNA reads TGTGCCAGCAGCACCCGGCCTACTAGCGGAAAGCAGTACTTC. Encoded protein: CASSTRPTSGKQYF.

This clonotype has a handful of counts. The chain joins TRBV12-3 or TRBV12-4 to TRBJ1-5; tentative D call: TRBD1 (5 bases). Trimming took off 6 bases at V and 8 bases at J, with 14 bases between the two ends. This CDR3 is 13 amino acids long. The CDR3 DNA is TGTGCCAGCAGCCGCCCCTTGGGGGAGCCCCAGCATTTT. Encoded protein: CASSRPLGEPQHF.

Note on this clonotype: This sequence may be a read error, since a much larger clone differs from it by one base. J is TRBJ1-1 and V is TRBV11-2; D ambiguous. V dropped 5 bases and J dropped 4 bases, with 17 bases sitting between them. The CDR3 totals 15 residues. Germline assignment: CDR1 SGHAT and CDR2 FQNNGV. The CDR3 loop is CASSTWTALGTEAFF. In nucleotides, the CDR3 is TGTGCCAGCAGCACCTGGACGGCTTTGGGCACTGAAGCTTTCTTT.

DNA for the CDR3: TGTGCCAGCAGTTACTTAGGGGGCGCCTACGAGCAGTACTTC. Translated, it gives CASSYLGGAYEQYF. The rearrangement links TRBV6-1 to TRBJ2-7, with 7 nucleotides matching TRBD1. V lost 5 bases, J lost 2 bases, and 6 bases stayed unmatched. The CDR3 has 14 amino acids. In germline, CDR1 is MNHNS, CDR2 SASEGT.

At least ten counts were recorded for this clonotype. V usage is TRBV29-1 and J usage is TRBJ1-1; 8 nucleotides align to TRBD1. Trimming cost V 1 base and J 0 bases; bases outside gene matches: 7. Germline values: CDR1 SQVTM, CDR2 ANQGSEA. This CDR3 region has 16 residues. The CDR3 spells CSVEVLATGVNTEAFF. The CDR3 DNA reads as TGCAGCGTTGAAGTATTGGCGACAGGGGTGAACACTGAAGCTTTCTTT. Full variable domain (rest looked up from reference TRBV29-1 and TRBJ1-1): SAVISQKPSRDICQRGTSLTIQCQVDSQVTMMFWYRQQPGQSLTLIATANQGSEATYESGFVIDKFPISRPNLTFSTLTVSNMSPEDSSIYLCSVEVLATGVNTEAFFGQGTRLTVV.

The V and J genes are TRBV10-2 and TRBJ2-7; either TRBD1 or TRBD2 may fit D (6 bases each). The CDR3 is made up of 14 amino acids. Deletions cut 7 bases from V and 3 bases from J, with 16 bases between. CDR1 and CDR2 (germline): WSHSY, SAAADI. The CDR3 protein is CASNKRGVNYEQYF. CDR3 coding DNA: TGCGCCAGCAATAAGAGGGGGGTCAACTACGAGCAGTACTTC.

Points on this clonotype: The junction departs from the called germline gene at one end, perhaps through a read error. The V call is TRBV12-3 or TRBV12-4, the J call TRBJ1-1; D ambiguous. The CDR3 is 11 amino acids. The chain's CDR3 is CAGSRNTEAFF. The CDR3 DNA reads TGTGCCGGCAGCAGAAACACTGAAGCTTTCTTT.

J is TRBJ2-7 and V is TRBV25-1, with 8 bases identical to TRBD2. V was pared by 5 bases and J by 0 bases, with 6 bases of the junction left unmatched. This CDR3 spans 15 amino acids. Germline V gene sequence: CDR1 MGHDK, CDR2 SYGVNS. In DNA, the CDR3 is TGTGCCAGCAGTCACGCTACTAGCGGCTCCTACGAGCAGTACTTC. Protein product: CASSHATSGSYEQYF.

This clonotype was recorded many times. V is TRBV13 and J is TRBJ2-7; 9 bases are a match to TRBD2. The germline CDR1 and CDR2 sequences are PRHDT and FYEKMQ (reference sequence). The CDR3 is 15 amino acids. J gave up 0 bases and V 5 bases, and 5 bases lay outside the gene matches. In DNA, the CDR3 is TGTGCCAGCAGCGCGACTAGCGGAACCTCCTACGAGCAGTACTTC. Protein: CASSATSGTSYEQYF.

In its sample, this clonotype was seen many times. The rearrangement links TRBV5-1 to TRBJ2-5; tentatively, D is TRBD1 or TRBD2 (5 bases each). The CDR3 has 14 residues. Trimming removed 4 bases at V and 1 base at J, with 11 bases between. Per the germline V gene, CDR1 is SGHRS and CDR2 is YFSETQ. In DNA, the CDR3 is TGCGCCAGCAGCCCCGGGACCACCCAAGAGACCCAGTACTTC. It is translated as CASSPGTTQETQYF.

This clonotype was found many times. CDR3 bases: TGTGCCAGCAGTTTCGCCACTGAAGCTTTCTTT. Translation: CASSFATEAFF. V is TRBV12-3 or TRBV12-4 and J is TRBJ1-1; D gene ambiguous. There are 11 residues in the CDR3. V lost 3 bases, J lost 4 bases, and 3 bases lay in between.

As for this clonotype: A much larger clonotype is one base distant, so this may be a read error. The chain is built from TRBV10-3 and TRBJ2-6; D is possibly TRBD1 (6 bases). The CDR3 contains 17 residues. CDR1 and CDR2 (germline): ENHRY, SYGVKD. The CDR3: CAISGTAQHSEANVLTF. The CDR3 nucleotides are TGTGCCATCAGTGGGACAGCTCAACACTCTGAGGCCAACGTCCTGACTTTC.

The J gene is TRBJ2-2, the V gene TRBV10-3; D is ambiguous. Trimming shortened V by 4 bases and J by 6 bases, and 9 bases separated the two germline ends. CDR1 is ENHRY, CDR2 SYGVKD, per germline. This CDR3 is built from 13 residues. CDR3 loop: CAISVRVSGELFF. The CDR3 nucleotides read TGTGCCATCAGTGTAAGGGTCTCCGGGGAGCTGTTTTTT.

This clonotype turned up a few times. A clone one base away is much larger, so this may be a read error. The chain employs TRBV7-8 and TRBJ1-1, with D possibly TRBD1 on 6 matching bases. The germline CDR1 and CDR2 sequences are SGHVS and FQNEAQ. This CDR3 spans 13 amino acids. The V end was cut by 8 bases, the J end by 5 bases, with 15 bases between. The CDR3 sequence: CASGGPGWTEAFF. CDR3 bases: TGTGCCAGCGGGGGGCCTGGGTGGACTGAAGCTTTCTTT.

The chain combines TRBV2 with TRBJ2-2; 7 nucleotides line up with TRBD1. The CDR3 is 13 residues long. Unmatched junction bases numbered 5, after V lost 7 bases and J lost 6 bases. The germline gives CDR1 SNHLY, CDR2 FYNNEI. The CDR3 nucleotides read TGTGCCAGCAAGCGAGGGGGCGCCGGGGAGCTGTTTTTT. This sequence encodes CASKRGGAGELFF.

This clonotype was observed at least ten times. This chain uses TRBV6-5 with TRBJ1-4; D not certain. Germline CDR1 reads MNHEY; CDR2 reads SVGAGI. This CDR3 has 13 residues. V was clipped by 5 bases and J by 7 bases, with 11 bases between them. The CDR3 DNA follows: TGTGCCAGCAGTCCGAGGTCAGGTGAAAAACTGTTTTTT. Translated, it gives CASSPRSGEKLFF.

This clonotype was observed at least ten times. The chain carries TRBV7-9 and TRBJ1-4; 9 nucleotides line up with TRBD1. Germline V gives CDR1 SEHNR, CDR2 FQNEAQ (reference sequence). This CDR3 has 16 residues. J gave up 8 bases and V 5 bases, and 12 bases lay outside the gene matches. CDR3 residues: CASSPTRGQGNEKLFF. The CDR3 nucleotides are TGTGCCAGCAGCCCGACTCGGGGACAGGGTAACGAAAAACTGTTTTTT. Complete variable domain (other parts from reference TRBV7-9 and TRBJ1-4): DTGVSQNPRHKITKRGQNVTFRCDPISEHNRLYWYRQTLGQGPEFLTYFQNEAQLEKSRLLSDRFSAERPKGSFSTLEIQRTEQGDSAMYLCASSPTRGQGNEKLFFGSGTQLSVL.

This clonotype was observed a few times. The chain has TRBV27 and TRBJ1-3; D uncertain. In germline, CDR1 is MNHEY, CDR2 SMNVEV (reference sequence). This CDR3 comprises 16 residues. V lost 5 bases to trimming and J lost 1 base, with 15 bases between them. CDR3 amino acids: CASSGMEGYSGNTIYF. The DNA for the CDR3 is TGTGCCAGCAGTGGCATGGAGGGTTATTCTGGAAACACCATATATTTT.

This clonotype was observed a few times. The rearrangement uses TRBV7-9 and TRBJ2-7; 8 positions match TRBD1. Per germline, CDR1 SEHNR and CDR2 FQNEAQ (reference sequence). The CDR3 runs 14 residues. Unmatched junction bases numbered 8, after V lost 5 bases and J lost 5 bases. CDR3 nucleotide sequence: TGTGCCAGCAGCCCCCCGGGACAGGCACACGAGCAGTACTTC. The encoded protein is CASSPPGQAHEQYF.

This clonotype was seen a handful of times. The chain employs TRBV20-1 and TRBJ2-5; D may correspond to TRBD1 or TRBD2 (5 bases each). Germline V lookup: CDR1 DFQATT, CDR2 SNEGSKA (reference sequence). The V and J ends lost 0 bases and 5 bases respectively, with 19 bases between them. The CDR3 is 16 residues long. As DNA, the CDR3 is TGCAGTGCTAGAGATTCGAGGGGAACGCTCTGGGAGACCCAGTACTTC. Protein sequence: CSARDSRGTLWETQYF.

This clonotype has only a few counts. The V call is TRBV10-1, the J call TRBJ2-3; D gene ambiguous. Germline V gene data show CDR1 as WNHNN and CDR2 as SYGVQD (reference sequence). CDR3 length: 14 residues. V was clipped by 3 bases and J by 0 bases, with 7 bases between them. CDR3 DNA: TGCGCCAGCAGTGATCAAGCTAGCACAGATACGCAGTATTTT. Translation gives CASSDQASTDTQYF.

The table lists this clonotype with a few counts. The chain employs TRBV28 and TRBJ1-5; TRBD1 might be the D (6 bases). V lost 10 bases to trimming and J lost 1 base, with 17 bases between them. In germline, CDR1 is MDHEN, CDR2 SYDVKM. The CDR3 totals 15 residues. CDR3 residues: CAIGGAGESNQPQHF. For the CDR3, the DNA is TGTGCCATCGGCGGGGCAGGGGAGAGCAATCAGCCCCAGCATTTT. The whole variable domain, remainder taken from reference TRBV28 and TRBJ1-5, is DVKVTQSSRYLVKRTGEKVFLECVQDMDHENMFWYRQDPGLGLRLIYFSYDVKMKEKGDIPEGYSVSREKKERFSLILESASTNQTSMYLCAIGGAGESNQPQHFGDGTRLSIL.

The V call is TRBV7-9, the J call TRBJ2-7; D unclear. The CDR3 totals 13 residues. V lost 1 base, J lost 6 bases, and 10 bases lay in between. Looked up from germline, CDR1 is SEHNR and CDR2 is FQNEAQ (reference sequence). The CDR3 protein is CASSLELDTEQYF. As DNA, the CDR3 is TGTGCCAGCAGCTTAGAACTCGACACCGAGCAGTACTTC.

This clonotype was recorded once. The V gene is TRBV20-1, the J gene TRBJ1-2; unclear D gene. The CDR3 runs 13 residues. Germline V lookup: CDR1 DFQATT, CDR2 SNEGSKA (reference sequence). Trimming removed 3 bases from V and 2 bases from J, with 10 bases in between. CDR3 DNA: TGCAGTGCTAGGGTTGAGGAAAACTATGGCTACACCTTC. This sequence encodes CSARVEENYGYTF.

This clonotype was seen many times. This sequence may be a read error, since a much larger clone differs from it by one base. Since no conserved phenylalanine or tryptophan closes the CDR3, a read error is the likely cause. V usage is TRBV10-3 and J usage is TRBJ1-2; TRBD1 matches at 10 bases. The V and J ends lost 4 bases and 8 bases, in that order; junction bases with no gene match: 4. CDR3 length: 13 residues. Germline values: CDR1 ENHRY, CDR2 SYGVKD. The CDR3 reads CAISGDRGEGYTL. The CDR3, as DNA: TGTGCCATCAGTGGGGACAGGGGTGAGGGCTACACCCTC.

For this clonotype: A much larger clone differs by one base, so this may be a read error. This chain connects TRBV20-1 to TRBJ2-7, with D perhaps TRBD2 (5 bases). This CDR3 has 13 residues. Germline V gene lookup returns CDR1 DFQATT and CDR2 SNEGSKA (reference sequence). CDR3 in amino acids: CSYGIVQAYEQYF. CDR3 in DNA: TGCAGCTACGGGATCGTCCAGGCCTACGAGCAGTACTTC.

The chain links TRBV18 to TRBJ2-7; 7 nucleotides line up with TRBD1. This CDR3 has 12 amino acids. The V and J ends lost 5 bases and 7 bases, in that order; junction bases with no gene match: 5. Germline CDR1 reads KGHSH; CDR2 reads LQKENI. CDR3 sequence: CASSGDREEQYF. CDR3 nucleotide sequence: TGTGCCAGCTCAGGGGACAGAGAAGAGCAGTACTTC.